This TCR beta chain was sequenced in a study of regulatory T cells in long-lasting Graves disease. Study in general: Antithyroid drug exposure in newly diagnosed Graves' patients had lasted under 3 months.

Broader study findings: Persistent disease preferred TRBV28, TRBJ1-2 and TRBJ2-5; new disease, TRBV20-1 and TRBJ2-1.

Between the trimmed V and J ends, which lost 4 bases and 8 bases, there was a span of 14 bases. This CDR3 contains 13 residues. Per germline, CDR1 SEHNR and CDR2 FQNEAQ (reference sequence). Libraries of TCR beta came from iRepertoire HTBI primers plus Arm-PCR of CDR3 regions. TCRdb called the multiplex PCR reads again in MiXCR, with one record for every CDR3 protein. Of under 450,000 distinct CDR3 sequences listed, roughly 16% are singletons. Time point reported: newly diagnosed GD, antithyroid drugs for less than 3 months. Making the TCR library involved RNA that had been extracted from PBMCs. Turning to this clonotype: The target antigen is unknown.

The sample was also linked to a second study, of T cells in Graves' hyperthyroidism and ophthalmopathy. This second study says: Ophthalmopathy was told apart from stable hyperthyroidism by a 13 V-J model.

The gene calls are TRBV7-9 and TRBJ1-2, with a tentative D call TRBD1 (6 bases). Sequences were derived from peripheral blood mononuclear cells (PBMCs), sampled at new diagnosis, from a patient treated with antithyroid drugs. This clonotype was obtained from a woman between 18 and 29 years old with Graves disease. The CDR3, as DNA: TGTGCCAGCAGCTCGGGGGGGCGAGGGGGCTACACCTTC. This encodes CASSSGGRGGYTF. The whole variable domain, filled in from reference TRBV7-9 and TRBJ1-2, reads DTGVSQNPRHKITKRGQNVTFRCDPISEHNRLYWYRQTLGQGPEFLTYFQNEAQLEKSRLLSDRFSAERPKGSFSTLEIQRTEQGDSAMYLCASSSGGRGGYTFGSGTRLTVV.